Shown below are 29 T cell receptor beta chains from a single sample sequenced in a study of OX40 agonist ivuxolimab in advanced cancers. Data came from immunoSEQ multiplex PCR; TCRdb stores just in-frame clones and leaves some out. Altogether about 82,000 clones are present, more than 75% being singletons, with the ten largest covering around 1.8%. Sequencing used CD4+ or CD8+ T cells sorted from blood, obtained in a trial of the OX40 agonist ivuxolimab. The receptors were sampled from an adult with an advanced solid tumor such as melanoma, head and neck, liver or kidney cancer.

The rearrangement joins TRBV6-5 to TRBJ1-2; 8 bases are a match to TRBD1. CDR1 is MNHEY and CDR2 is SVGAGI in the germline V gene. Germline trimming cut 0 bases from V and 2 bases from J; bases unmatched to any gene: 5. CDR3 length: 16 residues. CDR3 sequence: CASSYSRTGGNYGYTF. The CDR3 region has the DNA TGTGCCAGCAGTTACTCGAGAACAGGGGGAAACTATGGCTACACCTTC.

The chain uses TRBV7-2 and TRBJ1-5; the D is unclear. This CDR3 has 15 residues. Trimming stripped 5 bases from V and 2 bases from J, with 13 bases between. The V gene's germline CDR1 is SGHTA and CDR2 FQGNSA. CDR3 nucleotide sequence: TGTGCCAGCAGCCTTGGGTCCTACGGCAATCAGCCCCAGCATTTT. Amino acid sequence: CASSLGSYGNQPQHF.

The rearrangement links TRBV2 to TRBJ2-4; D is unresolved. The germline V and J ends were trimmed by 4 bases and 0 bases, with 4 bases remaining between them. The CDR3 has 13 residues. CDR1 and CDR2 (germline): SNHLY, FYNNEI. The CDR3 loop is CASSAIAKNIQYF. The CDR3 DNA reads TGTGCCAGCAGTGCGATAGCCAAAAACATTCAGTACTTC.

The chain couples TRBV5-1 to TRBJ1-2; no reliable D call. Trimming removed 5 bases at V and 8 bases at J, with 16 bases between. The CDR3 contains 13 residues. Germline values: CDR1 SGHRS, CDR2 YFSETQ. The CDR3 DNA is TGCGCCAGCAGGGCTGCGGGTACGCGGGGCTACACCTTC. It encodes CASRAAGTRGYTF. The whole variable domain, remainder taken from reference TRBV5-1 and TRBJ1-2, is KAGVTQTPRYLIKTRGQQVTLSCSPISGHRSVSWYQQTPGQGLQFLFEYFSETQRNKGNFPGRFSGRQFSNSRSEMNVSTLELGDSALYLCASRAAGTRGYTFGSGTRLTVV.

The chain recombines TRBV6-1 with TRBJ2-5; 10 nucleotides align to TRBD1. In germline, CDR1 is MNHNS, CDR2 SASEGT. With V trimmed by 2 bases and J by 4 bases, 10 bases remained unmatched. The CDR3 has 17 residues. CDR3 nucleotides: TGTGCCAGCAGTGAATCCCCCGGGACAGGGGTCGGAGAGACCCAGTACTTC. This encodes CASSESPGTGVGETQYF.

This clone was detected once. The CDR3 region has the DNA TGTGCCAGCAGCACGACAGGGGGCAATGAGCAGTTCTTC. It codes for CASSTTGGNEQFF. The rearrangement joins TRBV7-2 to TRBJ2-1; TRBD1 matches at 9 bases. Germline CDR1 SGHTA, CDR2 FQGNSA. V dropped 5 bases and J dropped 6; count of bases not matched to a gene: 2. The CDR3 has 13 residues.

The V gene is TRBV18, the J gene TRBJ1-2; D unclear. V lost 3 bases to trimming and J lost 0 bases, with 11 bases between them. The CDR3 is 15 residues long. Germline V gene sequence: CDR1 KGHSH, CDR2 LQKENI. CDR3 protein: CASSPPSRSNYGYTF. The CDR3, as DNA: TGTGCCAGCTCACCTCCTAGCCGTTCTAACTATGGCTACACCTTC.

The chain links TRBV7-9 to TRBJ1-4, with 9 bases aligning to TRBD1. After removal of 5 bases from V and 8 bases from J, the junction contained 6 bases not matched to a gene. The length of the CDR3 is 14 residues. CDR1 and CDR2 from the germline V gene are SEHNR and FQNEAQ (reference sequence). The CDR3 coding sequence is TGTGCCAGCAGCCTAGGGACAGGGTCGGAAAAACTGTTTTTT. Protein: CASSLGTGSEKLFF.

The chain joins TRBV5-8 to TRBJ2-2, with 13 bases lining up with TRBD2. The germline gives CDR1 SGHTS, CDR2 YDEGEE. The V segment lost 1 base and the J segment 4 bases; nucleotides outside the gene matches: 4. The CDR3 has 17 residues. The CDR3 DNA reads TGTGCCAGCAGCTTGAAGACTAGCGGGAGGCTCACCGGGGAGCTGTTTTTT. Encoded protein: CASSLKTSGRLTGELFF.

The rearrangement links TRBV12-5 to TRBJ2-2; D is possibly TRBD1 (6 bases). Germline-derived CDR1 and CDR2 are LGHNT and FRNRAP. Trimming took 1 base from V and 5 from J, leaving 23 bases between them. The CDR3 contains 19 residues. CDR3 residues: CASGLGSGGRVDWTGELFF. Here the CDR3 DNA reads TGTGCTAGTGGTTTGGGATCTGGGGGCCGGGTTGATTGGACCGGGGAGCTGTTTTTT.

V usage is TRBV2 and J usage is TRBJ2-7; 9 nucleotides match TRBD1. CDR1 is SNHLY, CDR2 FYNNEI, per germline. The trim removed 6 bases at V and 3 bases at J, leaving 6 bases unmatched. The length of the CDR3 is 14 residues. CDR3 sequence (DNA): TGTGCCAGCAGGCCGGGACAGGGAGACTACGAGCAGTACTTC. As protein: CASRPGQGDYEQYF.

The chain couples TRBV13 to TRBJ2-7, with 9 bases that match TRBD1. V gave up 5 bases and J gave up 2 bases; unmatched junction bases: 4. Germline V gives CDR1 PRHDT, CDR2 FYEKMQ (reference sequence). The CDR3 runs 14 residues. The CDR3, as DNA: TGTGCCAGCAGCCGAGGACAGGGGACCTACGAGCAGTACTTC. It is translated as CASSRGQGTYEQYF.

This CDR3 is CASSVTDFDTEAFF. CDR3 bases: TGTGCCAGCAGTGTTACAGACTTTGACACTGAAGCTTTCTTT. The genes are TRBV25-1 and TRBJ1-1; D not certain. This CDR3 contains 14 residues. Germline CDR1 and CDR2: MGHDK and SYGVNS. V shed 4 bases and J shed 3 bases, with 12 bases lying between them.

The CDR3 loop reads CASSESQREDETQYF. As DNA, the CDR3 is TGCGCCAGCAGTGAGTCCCAGCGGGAGGACGAGACCCAGTACTTC. The rearrangement joins TRBV10-1 to TRBJ2-5; 9 bases agree with TRBD2. J gave up 5 bases and V 0 bases, and 4 bases lay outside the gene matches. The CDR3 has 15 residues. Germline values: CDR1 WNHNN, CDR2 SYGVQD (reference sequence).

The V and J genes are TRBV18 and TRBJ2-7; D not resolved. There are 8 residues in the CDR3. CDR1 KGHSH and CDR2 LQKENI come from the germline V gene. V shed 8 bases and J shed 12 bases, with 8 bases lying between them. In DNA, the CDR3 is TGTGCCAGCCCCGTCAGGTACTTC. Amino acids: CASPVRYF.

In its sample, this clone was seen a few times. The V gene is TRBV15, the J gene TRBJ1-2, with unresolved D. The CDR3 length is 16 residues. The germline V gene encodes CDR1 LNHNV and CDR2 YYDKDF (reference sequence). V was cut by 0 bases and J by 5 bases, with 16 bases left in between. CDR3 protein: CATSRDRSVLEYGYTF. Here the CDR3 DNA reads TGTGCCACCAGCAGAGATCGTTCAGTGTTGGAGTATGGCTACACCTTC.

V is TRBV5-1 and J is TRBJ2-1; 10 bases fit TRBD2. Per germline, CDR1 SGHRS and CDR2 YFSETQ. The J segment lost 9 bases and the V segment lost 4 bases, leaving 13 bases of the junction unmatched. The CDR3 contains 16 residues. CDR3 sequence (DNA): TGCGCCAGCAGCGCGGTGGCCCCTCTAGCGGGAGTTGAGCAGTTCTTC. The encoded protein is CASSAVAPLAGVEQFF.

The genes are TRBV18 and TRBJ1-1; D is possibly TRBD1 (6 bases). V was shortened by 1 base and J by 3 bases, with 18 bases between the two germline ends. The V gene's germline CDR1 is KGHSH and CDR2 LQKENI. This CDR3 is built from 17 residues. The CDR3 spells CASSPLMGGAEDTEAFF. The DNA for the CDR3 is TGTGCCAGCTCACCACTAATGGGGGGCGCGGAGGACACTGAAGCTTTCTTT.

CDR3 residues: CASSYSTSAQNEQFF. Written as DNA, the CDR3 is TGTGCCAGCAGTTACTCAACTAGCGCCCAGAATGAGCAGTTCTTC. The rearrangement uses TRBV6-6 and TRBJ2-1; 7 nucleotides line up with TRBD2. The CDR3 runs to 15 residues. From germline, CDR1 is MNHNY and CDR2 SVGAGI (reference sequence). The trim removed 0 bases at V and 7 bases at J, leaving 6 bases unmatched.

CDR3 nucleotide sequence: TGTGCCAGCTCACCACCCAGTTCAGATACGCAGTATTTT. As protein: CASSPPSSDTQYF. V usage is TRBV18 and J usage is TRBJ2-3; no clear D. There are 13 residues in the CDR3. Germline V lookup: CDR1 KGHSH, CDR2 LQKENI. V was cut by 0 bases and J by 4 bases, with 5 bases left in between.

This clone was recorded a few times. The J gene is TRBJ2-1, the V gene TRBV19; no firm D call. V dropped 5 bases and J dropped 7 bases, with 6 bases sitting between them. The CDR3 contains 11 residues. The germline CDR1 and CDR2 sequences are LNHDA and SQIVND (reference sequence). The CDR3: CASSGRNEQFF. CDR3 coding DNA: TGTGCCAGTAGTGGAAGAAATGAGCAGTTCTTC.

The chain employs TRBV5-1 and TRBJ2-1, with D unresolved. The CDR3 loop spans 15 amino acids. The ends were cut back, 4 bases at V and 0 bases at J, with 11 bases in the middle. Germline V gives CDR1 SGHRS, CDR2 YFSETQ. This chain's CDR3 is CASSRAHSSYNEQFF. The CDR3 DNA is TGCGCCAGCAGCAGGGCTCACAGCTCCTACAATGAGCAGTTCTTC.

V is TRBV5-4 and J is TRBJ2-7; D is possibly TRBD1 (7 bases). Trimming left V 3 bases short and J 2 bases short, with 12 bases between. CDR3 length: 14 amino acids. Germline V gene sequence: CDR1 SGHNT, CDR2 YYREEE (reference sequence). CDR3 DNA: TGTGCCAGCAGCTCAGGGGGGAGTGCCTACGAGCAGTACTTC. It yields the protein CASSSGGSAYEQYF. The full variable domain, its missing parts supplied by reference TRBV5-4 and TRBJ2-7, is ETGVTQSPTHLIKTRGQQVTLRCSSQSGHNTVSWYQQALGQGPQFIFQYYREEENGRGNFPPRFSGLQFPNYSSELNVNALELDDSALYLCASSSGGSAYEQYFGPGTRLTVT.

The rearrangement joins TRBV7-3 to TRBJ2-3; D may be TRBD1 (5 bases). This CDR3 spans 12 amino acids. The germline V gene has CDR1 SGHTA and CDR2 FQGTGA. V was shortened by 5 bases and J by 9 bases, with 12 bases between the two germline ends. The CDR3 DNA follows: TGTGCCAGCAGCCCAGACAGAGACACGCAGTATTTT. As protein: CASSPDRDTQYF.

The chain employs TRBV15 and TRBJ2-1, with D uncertain. V was cut by 3 bases and J by 2 bases, with 17 bases left in between. The CDR3 is 17 residues long. Looked up from germline, CDR1 is LNHNV and CDR2 is YYDKDF (reference sequence). DNA of the CDR3: TGTGCCACCAGCAGGTCCGGATCGCCGATCGCCTACAATGAGCAGTTCTTC. Its protein is CATSRSGSPIAYNEQFF.

This clone has more than one count but fewer than ten. The chain carries TRBV7-9 and TRBJ2-7; 9 nucleotides match TRBD1. V lost 1 base and J lost 5; bases outside the gene matches: 9. CDR3 size: 16 residues. Per germline, CDR1 SEHNR and CDR2 FQNEAQ (reference sequence). The CDR3 sequence: CASSLDGGQGKHEQYF. For the CDR3, the DNA is TGTGCCAGCAGCTTAGATGGCGGACAGGGGAAGCACGAGCAGTACTTC.

This sequence joins TRBV7-9 and TRBJ1-5, with 8 bases identical to TRBD1. Germline CDR1 reads SEHNR; CDR2 reads FQNEAQ (reference sequence). CDR3 size: 15 residues. With 0 bases clipped from V and 4 bases from J, the junction kept 2 bases outside the gene matches. The chain's CDR3 is CASSLAGTGNQPQHF. The CDR3 nucleotides are TGTGCCAGCAGCTTAGCCGGGACAGGAAATCAGCCCCAGCATTTT.

The chain is built from TRBV6-4 and TRBJ1-2; D call uncertain. Germline V gives CDR1 MRHNA, CDR2 SNTAGT. V was cut by 0 bases and J by 1 base, with 21 bases left in between. The CDR3 is 19 residues long. DNA for the CDR3: TGTGCCAGCAGTGACTCGCCCAGGCCGGTCACGATACATAACTATGGCTACACCTTC. Translation: CASSDSPRPVTIHNYGYTF.

This clone was recorded once. The chain combines TRBV5-1 with TRBJ2-1; D remains ambiguous. The CDR3 loop spans 16 amino acids. Germline CDR1 reads SGHRS; CDR2 reads YFSETQ. V shed 2 bases and J shed 0 bases, with 12 bases lying between them. This CDR3 is CASSLAPASSYNEQFF. The CDR3 DNA sequence: TGCGCCAGCAGCTTAGCTCCCGCGAGCTCCTACAATGAGCAGTTCTTC. The whole variable domain, filled in from reference TRBV5-1 and TRBJ2-1, reads KAGVTQTPRYLIKTRGQQVTLSCSPISGHRSVSWYQQTPGQGLQFLFEYFSETQRNKGNFPGRFSGRQFSNSRSEMNVSTLELGDSALYLCASSLAPASSYNEQFFGPGTRLTVL.